These 29 T cell receptor beta chains were sequenced from one sample in a study of shared clonotypes between healthy human individuals. The method was immunoSEQ multiplex PCR; TCRdb's version includes in-frame clones alone and lacks a portion of them. This sample carries roughly 2.1 million clones, 93% of them seen once, and the ten largest clones take roughly 1.8%. The naive CD8 fraction comprised CD45RO-negative cells positively selected for CCR7 and excluded terminally differentiated effector memory CD45RA+ cells. The sequenced sample was naive CD8+ T cells from PBMCs. All receptors come from a man aged 18 to 30 in good health. Some clones in this sample may be carry-over from other donors' samples.

This chain joins TRBV4-3 and TRBJ2-5; 7 bases map to TRBD1. The closer fit of TRBJ2-7 to the DNA end suggests the J call may be wrong. CDR3 size: 20 residues. From germline, CDR1 is LGHNA and CDR2 YSLEER. The CDR3 DNA reads TGCGCCAGCAGCCAAGACCGCCGGGACAGAAGCATCCCAAGGGGGTACGAGCAGTACTTC. Translating it yields CASSQDRRDRSIPRGYEQYF.

This clone was observed once. J is TRBJ2-2 and V is TRBV11-2; D unclear. CDR1 is SGHAT and CDR2 is FQNNGV in the germline V gene. The germline V and J ends were trimmed by 6 bases and 4 bases, with 15 bases remaining between them. The CDR3 spans 15 residues. This CDR3 reads CASRGSSSPTGELFF. CDR3 in DNA: TGTGCCAGCAGGGGTTCCTCCTCGCCCACCGGGGAGCTGTTTTTT.

This chain links TRBV19 with TRBJ2-4; TRBD1 might be the D (6 bases). Trimming took 3 bases from V and 2 from J, leaving 14 bases between them. The CDR3 loop spans 16 amino acids. Germline lookup yields CDR1 LNHDA and CDR2 SQIVND (reference sequence). The CDR3 DNA reads TGTGCCAGTAGTATCCCGGACAGAATCTCCAAAAACATTCAGTACTTC. Residues: CASSIPDRISKNIQYF.

This clone has a single count. The rearrangement links TRBV27 to TRBJ2-1; possibly TRBD2 for D (6 bases). Trimming removed 8 bases at V and 4 bases at J, with 15 bases between. CDR1 and CDR2 (germline): MNHEY, SMNVEV (reference sequence). The CDR3 has 14 amino acids. DNA for the CDR3: TGTGCCAGCGGGCAACGGGGGAGATACAATGAGCAGTTCTTC. It specifies CASGQRGRYNEQFF.

The chain recombines TRBV2 with TRBJ2-7, with 14 bases that match TRBD2. With V trimmed by 7 bases and J by 6 bases, 11 bases remained unmatched. From germline, CDR1 is SNHLY and CDR2 FYNNEI. This CDR3 has 16 residues. This chain's CDR3 is CASTGPGLAGEGEQYF. CDR3 coding DNA: TGTGCCAGCACCGGACCGGGACTAGCGGGAGAGGGCGAGCAGTACTTC. Using reference TRBV2 and TRBJ2-7 for the parts outside the CDR3, the full variable domain is EPEVTQTPSHQVTQMGQEVILRCVPISNHLYFYWYRQILGQKVEFLVSFYNNEISEKSEIFDDQFSVERPDGSNFTLKIRSTKLEDSAMYFCASTGPGLAGEGEQYFGPGTRLTVT.

The chain is built from TRBV7-2 and TRBJ1-2; possibly TRBD1 for D (5 bases). Germline V CDR1 and CDR2: SGHTA, FQGNSA. CDR3 size: 14 residues. Trimming took 4 bases from V and 4 from J, leaving 13 bases between them. This CDR3 is CASSSTSRGYGYTF. As DNA, the CDR3 is TGTGCCAGCAGCTCCACGAGTAGGGGCTATGGCTACACCTTC.

The chain has TRBV7-6 and TRBJ2-7; possibly TRBD2 for D (5 bases). The CDR3 consists of 15 residues. Germline CDR1 is SGHVS and CDR2 is FNYEAQ. Trimming cost V 1 base and J 1 base, with 11 bases left between them. The CDR3 here is CASSLVEEPSYEQYF. The CDR3 bases are TGTGCCAGCAGCTTAGTGGAGGAACCGTCCTACGAGCAGTACTTC.

On this clone itself: The sample contains more than one DNA sequence encoding this CDR3. The CDR3: CASSLGPSNQPQHF. The CDR3 nucleotides read TGTGCCAGCAGCTTAGGGCCTAGCAATCAGCCCCAGCATTTT. The genes are TRBV7-9 and TRBJ1-5; D is unresolved. Trimming removed 1 base at V and 0 bases at J, with 4 bases between. The CDR3 has 14 amino acids. Per the germline V gene, CDR1 is SEHNR and CDR2 is FQNEAQ (reference sequence).

The genes are TRBV5-5 and TRBJ1-2; D unresolved. CDR3 length equals 15 residues. The V end was cut by 7 bases, the J end by 7 bases, with 23 bases between. Germline values: CDR1 SGHKS, CDR2 YYEKEE (reference sequence). CDR3 bases: TGTGCCAGCGGCCCCTCTTCTTTCGGTTTCGGTGGCTACACCTTC. Its protein is CASGPSSFGFGGYTF.

The V call is TRBV5-6, the J call TRBJ2-7; 13 positions agree with TRBD2. This CDR3 spans 15 amino acids. The V segment lost 4 bases and the J segment 4 bases; nucleotides outside the gene matches: 5. Looked up from germline, CDR1 is SGHDT and CDR2 is YYEEEE. This chain's CDR3 is CASSLGLAGRYEQYF. CDR3 in DNA: TGTGCCAGCAGCCTGGGACTAGCGGGAAGATACGAGCAGTACTTC. Full variable domain (rest looked up from reference TRBV5-6 and TRBJ2-7): DAGVTQSPTHLIKTRGQQVTLRCSPKSGHDTVSWYQQALGQGPQFIFQYYEEEERQRGNFPDRFSGHQFPNYSSELNVNALLLGDSALYLCASSLGLAGRYEQYFGPGTRLTVT.

This clone was detected once. The chain joins TRBV6-5 to TRBJ2-1; possibly TRBD2 for D (7 bases). Trimming removed 4 bases at V and 4 bases at J, with 14 bases between. Germline CDR1 and CDR2: MNHEY and SVGAGI. The CDR3 contains 15 residues. CDR3 sequence reads: CASSLKGEGYNEQFF. DNA for the CDR3: TGTGCCAGCAGTTTGAAGGGGGAGGGTTACAATGAGCAGTTCTTC.

The chain couples TRBV11-3 to TRBJ2-7; TRBD1 is a possible D gene (5 bases). Trimming left V 8 bases short and J 4 bases short, with 12 bases between. The CDR3 runs to 12 residues. Germline assignment: CDR1 SGHNT and CDR2 YENEEA. The CDR3 loop reads CASGAVSYEQYF. In DNA form, the CDR3 reads TGTGCCAGCGGGGCAGTGTCATACGAGCAGTACTTC.

The chain recombines TRBV4-1 with TRBJ2-7; D is perhaps TRBD2 (6 bases). The CDR3 contains 14 residues. CDR1 is MGHRA and CDR2 is YSYEKL in the germline V gene. Trimming took off 4 bases at V and 3 bases at J, with 13 bases between the two ends. The CDR3 is CASSPVAEGYEQYF. DNA of the CDR3: TGCGCCAGCAGCCCCGTAGCGGAGGGCTACGAGCAGTACTTC.

The V and J genes are TRBV27 and TRBJ2-7; no clear D. The CDR3 covers 14 residues. Germline assignment: CDR1 MNHEY and CDR2 SMNVEV (reference sequence). The V end lost 7 bases, the J end lost 4 bases, and 17 bases lay between the germline ends. The CDR3: CASNNLEKGYEQYF. The DNA for the CDR3 is TGTGCCAGCAACAACCTTGAGAAAGGATACGAGCAGTACTTC.

The J gene is TRBJ2-7, the V gene TRBV28; D ambiguous. V was clipped by 10 bases and J by 5 bases, with 18 bases between them. Germline lookup yields CDR1 MDHEN and CDR2 SYDVKM. CDR3 size: 13 residues. CDR3 coding DNA: TGTGCCACACAAATCCTGTTGGGCCACGAGCAGTACTTC. Protein: CATQILLGHEQYF.

As concerns this clone: Here the CDR3 omits its conserved ending phenylalanine or tryptophan, so a read error is the likely source. The DNA is left out, because the CDR3 cannot be placed on it with certainty; the CDR3 is given as TCRdb lists it. The genes are TRBV7-9 and TRBJ2-7; the table calls TRBD1, which could not be checked here. The germline CDR1 and CDR2 sequences are SEHNR and FQNEAQ (reference sequence). The CDR3 comprises 11 residues, both ends counted. The CDR3 is CASSLGPLFLL.

The chain joins TRBV5-1 to TRBJ1-1, with a weak D call TRBD1 (6 bases). Germline-derived CDR1 and CDR2 are SGHRS and YFSETQ. CDR3 length equals 15 residues. V was pared by 2 bases and J by 1 base, with 12 bases between. The CDR3 loop reads CASSFGQNKNTEAFF. The DNA for the CDR3 is TGCGCCAGCAGCTTCGGACAGAATAAGAACACTGAAGCTTTCTTT.

The J gene is TRBJ2-3, the V gene TRBV27; the match to TRBD1 covers 7 bases. Trimming cost V 5 bases and J 3 bases; bases outside gene matches: 2. CDR3 size: 13 residues. CDR1 and CDR2 (germline): MNHEY, SMNVEV (reference sequence). As DNA, the CDR3 is TGTGCCAGCAGTCAGGACAGGACAGATACGCAGTATTTT. Its translation is CASSQDRTDTQYF.

The V gene is TRBV2, the J gene TRBJ2-7; possibly TRBD1 or TRBD2 for D (7 bases each). This CDR3 region has 15 residues. V shed 1 base and J shed 4 bases, with 14 bases lying between them. Germline-derived CDR1 and CDR2 are SNHLY and FYNNEI. DNA of the CDR3: TGTGCCAGCAGTGAAGAGCGGGACAGCATTTACGAGCAGTACTTC. Its translation: CASSEERDSIYEQYF.

Of note for this clone: Within the sample, other DNA sequences also encode this same CDR3. The rearrangement uses TRBV7-9 and TRBJ1-4; no firm D call. This CDR3 region has 14 residues. Trimming stripped 5 bases from V and 0 bases from J, with 7 bases between. Germline V gives CDR1 SEHNR, CDR2 FQNEAQ (reference sequence). The CDR3 is CASSPIATNEKLFF. CDR3 coding DNA: TGTGCCAGCAGCCCGATTGCAACTAATGAAAAACTGTTTTTT. The complete variable domain, with remaining parts taken from reference TRBV7-9 and TRBJ1-4, reads DTGVSQNPRHKITKRGQNVTFRCDPISEHNRLYWYRQTLGQGPEFLTYFQNEAQLEKSRLLSDRFSAERPKGSFSTLEIQRTEQGDSAMYLCASSPIATNEKLFFGSGTQLSVL.

With regard to this clone: The sample holds other DNA sequences that translate to the same CDR3. The chain combines TRBV27 with TRBJ2-7, with a possible D match to TRBD2 (5 bases). This CDR3 has 13 residues. V was cut by 6 bases and J by 2 bases, with 11 bases left in between. CDR1 and CDR2 (germline): MNHEY, SMNVEV (reference sequence). In DNA form, the CDR3 reads TGTGCCAGCAGCTTCGGGGTTACCTACGAGCAGTACTTC. Translating gives CASSFGVTYEQYF.

This clone was counted a single time. This rearrangement joins TRBV13 to TRBJ2-7, with no clear D. This CDR3 region has 14 residues. Per the germline V gene, CDR1 is PRHDT and CDR2 is FYEKMQ (reference sequence). Trimming shortened V by 4 bases and J by 0 bases, and 10 bases separated the two germline ends. The CDR3 nucleotides read TGTGCCAGCAGCTCACGGCCGGACTCCTACGAGCAGTACTTC. It specifies CASSSRPDSYEQYF.

The chain employs TRBV29-1 and TRBJ1-2; D may be TRBD1 (5 bases). The germline V gene encodes CDR1 SQVTM and CDR2 ANQGSEA. The CDR3 loop spans 13 amino acids. V shed 1 base and J shed 8 bases, with 14 bases lying between them. This CDR3 is CSVEGMGWGGYTF. In nucleotides, the CDR3 is TGCAGCGTTGAAGGAATGGGTTGGGGCGGCTACACCTTC.

The chain carries TRBV28 and TRBJ1-1, with TRBD1 as a possible D gene (6 bases). The germline gives CDR1 MDHEN, CDR2 SYDVKM. There are 15 residues in the CDR3. V was trimmed by 5 bases and J by 5 bases, leaving 18 bases between them. CDR3: CASSPSLRGITEAFF. The DNA for the CDR3 is TGTGCCAGCAGTCCCAGTTTGAGGGGGATAACTGAAGCTTTCTTT.

This clone was seen only once. The same CDR3 is also encoded by other DNA sequences in this sample. The genes are TRBV9 and TRBJ2-7, with 9 nucleotides matching TRBD2. The germline V gene encodes CDR1 SGDLS and CDR2 YYNGEE. The CDR3 is 13 amino acids. With V trimmed by 3 bases and J by 4 bases, 2 bases remained unmatched. The CDR3: CASSASGNYEQYF. In DNA, the CDR3 is TGTGCCAGCAGCGCTAGCGGGAATTACGAGCAGTACTTC.

The chain combines TRBV5-6 with TRBJ2-1; D is undetermined. Germline CDR1 and CDR2: SGHDT and YYEEEE. The CDR3 totals 14 residues. V dropped 0 bases and J dropped 3 bases, with 7 bases sitting between them. The CDR3 loop reads CASSLVQDYNEQFF. In DNA form, the CDR3 reads TGTGCCAGCAGCTTGGTGCAGGACTACAATGAGCAGTTCTTC.

This clone was counted a single time. Other DNA sequences of this sample code for an identical CDR3. The gene calls are TRBV7-6 and TRBJ1-4, with 8 positions matching TRBD1. The CDR3 totals 15 residues. From germline, CDR1 is SGHVS and CDR2 FNYEAQ. After removal of 2 bases from V and 4 bases from J, the junction contained 3 bases not matched to a gene. The CDR3 here is CASSLTTGVNEKLFF. The CDR3 coding sequence is TGTGCCAGCAGCTTAACGACAGGGGTTAATGAAAAACTGTTTTTT.

This chain links TRBV11-2 with TRBJ2-7, with 11 bases lining up with TRBD2. Germline loops: CDR1 SGHAT, CDR2 FQNNGV. The junction had 9 bases not matched to a gene; V was cut back by 1 base and J by 7 bases. The CDR3 has 16 amino acids. Here the CDR3 DNA reads TGTGCCAGCAGCTTAGTAATACTAGCGGGAGCTCAGGAGCAGTACTTC. It specifies CASSLVILAGAQEQYF.

The sample holds a few counts of this clone. This sequence joins TRBV7-9 and TRBJ1-5; D not resolved. Germline CDR1 is SEHNR and CDR2 is FQNEAQ (reference sequence). V dropped 6 bases and J dropped 1 base, with 7 bases sitting between them. This CDR3 is built from 13 residues. Written as DNA, the CDR3 is TGTGCCAGCAGTAGTATGAGCAATCAGCCCCAGCATTTT. Protein product: CASSSMSNQPQHF.